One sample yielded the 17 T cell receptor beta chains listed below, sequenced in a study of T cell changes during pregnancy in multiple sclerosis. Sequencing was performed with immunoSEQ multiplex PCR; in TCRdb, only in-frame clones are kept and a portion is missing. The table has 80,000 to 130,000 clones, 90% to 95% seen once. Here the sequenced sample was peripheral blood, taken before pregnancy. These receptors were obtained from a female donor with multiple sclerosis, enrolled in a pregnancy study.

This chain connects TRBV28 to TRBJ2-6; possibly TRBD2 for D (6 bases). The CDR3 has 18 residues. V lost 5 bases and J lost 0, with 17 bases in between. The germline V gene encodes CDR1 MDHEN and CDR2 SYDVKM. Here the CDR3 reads CASSNPGLGDSGANVLTF. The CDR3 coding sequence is TGTGCCAGCAGTAATCCGGGACTCGGCGACTCTGGGGCCAACGTCCTGACTTTC.

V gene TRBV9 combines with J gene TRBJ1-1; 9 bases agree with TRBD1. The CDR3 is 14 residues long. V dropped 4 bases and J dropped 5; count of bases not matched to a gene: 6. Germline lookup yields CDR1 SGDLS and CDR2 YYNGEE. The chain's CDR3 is CASSTGDRVTEAFF. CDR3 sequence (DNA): TGTGCCAGCAGCACCGGGGACAGGGTAACTGAAGCTTTCTTT. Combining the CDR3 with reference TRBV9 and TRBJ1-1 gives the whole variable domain DSGVTQTPKHLITATGQRVTLRCSPRSGDLSVYWYQQSLDQGLQFLIQYYNGEERAKGNILERFSAQQFPDLHSELNLSSLELGDSALYFCASSTGDRVTEAFFGQGTRLTVV.

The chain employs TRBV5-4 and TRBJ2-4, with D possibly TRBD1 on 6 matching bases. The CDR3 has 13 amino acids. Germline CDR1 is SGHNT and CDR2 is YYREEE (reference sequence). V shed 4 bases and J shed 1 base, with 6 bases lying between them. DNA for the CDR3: TGTGCCAGCAGCCAGGGGGCCAAAAACATTCAGTACTTC. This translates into CASSQGAKNIQYF.

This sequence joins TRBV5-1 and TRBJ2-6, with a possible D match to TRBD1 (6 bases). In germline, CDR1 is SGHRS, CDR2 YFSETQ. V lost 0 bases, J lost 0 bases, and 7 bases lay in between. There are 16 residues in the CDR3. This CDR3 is CASSLDRASGANVLTF. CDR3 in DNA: TGCGCCAGCAGCTTGGACAGGGCCTCTGGGGCCAACGTCCTGACTTTC.

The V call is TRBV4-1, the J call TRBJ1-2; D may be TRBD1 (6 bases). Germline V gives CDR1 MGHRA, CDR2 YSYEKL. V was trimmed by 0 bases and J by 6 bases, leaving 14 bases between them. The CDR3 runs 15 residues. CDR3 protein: CASSQENREGDGYTF. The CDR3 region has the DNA TGCGCCAGCAGCCAAGAGAACAGGGAGGGCGATGGCTACACCTTC.

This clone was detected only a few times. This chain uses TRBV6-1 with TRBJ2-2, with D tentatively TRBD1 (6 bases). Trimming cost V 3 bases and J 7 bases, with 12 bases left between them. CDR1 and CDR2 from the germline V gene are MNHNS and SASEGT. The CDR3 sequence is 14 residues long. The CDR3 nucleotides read TGTGCCAGCAGTGAGGTCAGGGGCGTCGGGGAGCTGTTTTTT. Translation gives CASSEVRGVGELFF.

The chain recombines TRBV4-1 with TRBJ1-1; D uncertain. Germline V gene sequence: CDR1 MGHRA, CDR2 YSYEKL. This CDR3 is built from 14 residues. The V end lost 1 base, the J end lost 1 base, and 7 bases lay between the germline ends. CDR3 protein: CASSQVAGNTEAFF. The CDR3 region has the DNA TGCGCCAGCAGCCAAGTGGCGGGGAACACTGAAGCTTTCTTT.

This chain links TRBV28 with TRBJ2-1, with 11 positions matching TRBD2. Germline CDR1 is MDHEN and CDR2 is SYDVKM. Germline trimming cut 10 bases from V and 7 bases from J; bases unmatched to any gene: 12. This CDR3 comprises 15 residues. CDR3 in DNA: TGTGCCACCGGACTAGCGGGCATGAACGGGAATGAGCAGTTCTTC. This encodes CATGLAGMNGNEQFF.

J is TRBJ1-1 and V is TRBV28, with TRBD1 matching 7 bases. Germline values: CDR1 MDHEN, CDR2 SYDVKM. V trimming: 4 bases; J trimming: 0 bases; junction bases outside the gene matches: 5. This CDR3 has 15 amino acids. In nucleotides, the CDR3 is TGTGCCAGCAGTTCTACCGGGACAGTGAACACTGAAGCTTTCTTT. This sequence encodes CASSSTGTVNTEAFF. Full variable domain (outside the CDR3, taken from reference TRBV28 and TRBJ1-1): DVKVTQSSRYLVKRTGEKVFLECVQDMDHENMFWYRQDPGLGLRLIYFSYDVKMKEKGDIPEGYSVSREKKERFSLILESASTNQTSMYLCASSSTGTVNTEAFFGQGTRLTVV.

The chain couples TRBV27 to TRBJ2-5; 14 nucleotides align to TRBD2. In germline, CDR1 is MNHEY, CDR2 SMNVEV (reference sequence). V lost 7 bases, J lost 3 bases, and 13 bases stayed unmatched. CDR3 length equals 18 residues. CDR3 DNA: TGTGCCAGCAATTCACCCAGCCCGGGACTAGCGGGGGAAGAGACCCAGTACTTC. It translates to CASNSPSPGLAGEETQYF.

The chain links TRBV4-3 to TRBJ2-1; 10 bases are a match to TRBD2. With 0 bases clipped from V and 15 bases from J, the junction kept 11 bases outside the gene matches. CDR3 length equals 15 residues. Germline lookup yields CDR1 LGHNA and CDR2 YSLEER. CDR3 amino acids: CASSQERRGLAERFF. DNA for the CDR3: TGCGCCAGCAGCCAAGAAAGGCGAGGACTAGCGGAGAGGTTCTTC.

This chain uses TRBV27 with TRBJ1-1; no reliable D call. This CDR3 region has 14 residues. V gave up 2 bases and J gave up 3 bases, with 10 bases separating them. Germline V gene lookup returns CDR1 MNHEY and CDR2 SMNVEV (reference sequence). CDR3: CASSLDEGDTEAFF. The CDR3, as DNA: TGTGCCAGCAGTTTAGACGAGGGTGACACTGAAGCTTTCTTT.

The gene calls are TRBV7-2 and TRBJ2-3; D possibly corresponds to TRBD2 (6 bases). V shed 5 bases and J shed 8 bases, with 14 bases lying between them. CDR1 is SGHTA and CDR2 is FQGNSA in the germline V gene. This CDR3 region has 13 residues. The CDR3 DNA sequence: TGTGCCAGCAGCCTTATTAAGGAGGGTACGCAGTATTTT. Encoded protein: CASSLIKEGTQYF.

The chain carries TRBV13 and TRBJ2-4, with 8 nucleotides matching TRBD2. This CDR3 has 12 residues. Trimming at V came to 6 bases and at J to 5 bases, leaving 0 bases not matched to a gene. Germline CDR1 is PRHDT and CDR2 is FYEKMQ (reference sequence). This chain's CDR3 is CASRGLENIQYF. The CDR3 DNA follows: TGTGCCAGCAGGGGACTAGAAAACATTCAGTACTTC.

The DNA for the CDR3 is TGTGCCAGCAGCTCACGGGAGGGGGGGGACACTGAAGCTTTCTTT. Its translation: CASSSREGGDTEAFF. J is TRBJ1-1 and V is TRBV7-9; possible D gene TRBD1, 6 bases. V was pared by 4 bases and J by 3 bases, with 15 bases between. The CDR3 is 15 residues long. Germline CDR1 reads SEHNR; CDR2 reads FQNEAQ (reference sequence).

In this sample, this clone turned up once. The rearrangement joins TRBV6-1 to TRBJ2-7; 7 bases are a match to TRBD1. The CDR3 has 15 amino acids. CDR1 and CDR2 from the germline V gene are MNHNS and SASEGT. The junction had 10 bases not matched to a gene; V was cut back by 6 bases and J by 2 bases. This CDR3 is CASSPRRDSTYEQYF. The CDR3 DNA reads TGTGCCAGCAGCCCACGCAGGGACAGCACCTACGAGCAGTACTTC.

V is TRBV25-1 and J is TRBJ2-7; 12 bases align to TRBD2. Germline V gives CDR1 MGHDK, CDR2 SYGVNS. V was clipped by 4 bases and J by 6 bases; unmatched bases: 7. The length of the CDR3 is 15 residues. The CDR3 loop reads CASSARLAGASEQYF. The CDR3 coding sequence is TGTGCCAGCAGTGCCCGACTAGCGGGAGCTTCCGAGCAGTACTTC.